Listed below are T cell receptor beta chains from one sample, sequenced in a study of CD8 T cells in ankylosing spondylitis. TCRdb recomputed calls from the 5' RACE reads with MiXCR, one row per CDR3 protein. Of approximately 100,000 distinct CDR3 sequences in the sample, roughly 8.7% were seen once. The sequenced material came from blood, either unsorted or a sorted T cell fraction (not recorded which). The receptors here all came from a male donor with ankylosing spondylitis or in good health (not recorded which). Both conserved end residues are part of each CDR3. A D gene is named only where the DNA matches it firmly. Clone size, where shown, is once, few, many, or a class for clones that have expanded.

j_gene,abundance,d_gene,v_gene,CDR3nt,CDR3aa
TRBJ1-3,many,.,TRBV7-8,TGTGCCAGCAGCCTCTACGGGGGGGGTTTCTCTGGAAACACCATATATTTT,CASSLYGGGFSGNTIYF
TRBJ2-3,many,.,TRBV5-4,TGTGCCAGCAGTTCGGGGAGCACAGATACGCAGTATTTT,CASSSGSTDTQYF
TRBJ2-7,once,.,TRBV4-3,TGCGCCAGCAGCCAAGAATGGGAATTAGAGTTCTACGAGCACTACTTC,CASSQEWELEFYEHYF
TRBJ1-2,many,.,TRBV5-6,TGTGCCAGCAGCTTGTCCTATGGCTACACCTTC,CASSLSYGYTF
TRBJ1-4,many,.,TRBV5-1,TGCGCCAGCAGCTTGGTAGGGCCAGACTGGGGAGAAAAACTGTTTTTT,CASSLVGPDWGEKLFF
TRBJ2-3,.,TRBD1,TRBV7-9,TGTGCCAGCAGCTTTCCCAGGGGGCAATCATCAGATACGCAGTATTTT,CASSFPRGQSSDTQYF
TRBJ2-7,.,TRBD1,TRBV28,TGTGCCAGCAGTCATCGCCCCGGGACAGGCTACGAGCAGTACTTC,CASSHRPGTGYEQYF
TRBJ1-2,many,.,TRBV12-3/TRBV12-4,TGTGCCACCCTGGGGGGGCGCGGACAGCTCTATGGCTACACCTTC,CATLGGRGQLYGYTF
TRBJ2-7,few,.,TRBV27,TGTGCCAGCAGTCCGCTAGCTTTGGGAGAGGTCGACGAGCAGTACTTC,CASSPLALGEVDEQYF
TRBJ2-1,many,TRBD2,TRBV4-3,TGCGCCAGCAGCCTAGACCCGGGGGGGGAATACAATGAGCAGTTCTTC,CASSLDPGGEYNEQFF
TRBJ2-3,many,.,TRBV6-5,TGTGCCAGCAGCAGCGGAGATACGCAGTATTTT,CASSSGDTQYF
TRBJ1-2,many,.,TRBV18,TGTGCCAGCTCACCACCCGGGACGGTTAACTATGGCTACACCTTC,CASSPPGTVNYGYTF
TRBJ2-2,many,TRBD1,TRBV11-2,TGTGCCAGCAGCTTATGGTCGGCAGGGGGCTCGGTCGGGGAGCTGTTTTTT,CASSLWSAGGSVGELFF
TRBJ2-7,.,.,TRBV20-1,TGCAGTGCTAGTAGTCAGAGCGAGCAGTACTTC,CSASSQSEQYF
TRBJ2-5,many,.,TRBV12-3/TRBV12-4,TGTGCCAGCAGTTCCACGGTGTACCAAGAGACCCAGTACTTC,CASSSTVYQETQYF
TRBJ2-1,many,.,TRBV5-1,TGCGCCAGCAGTACCGGGGTGACCTCCTACAATGAGCAGTTCTTC,CASSTGVTSYNEQFF
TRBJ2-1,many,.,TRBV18,TGTGCCAGCTCACCACAGGGAGTTTGGGGTGAGCAGTTCTTC,CASSPQGVWGEQFF
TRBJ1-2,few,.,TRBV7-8,TGTGCCAGCAGCTTAGAGCGGGATTTCTATGGCTACACCTTC,CASSLERDFYGYTF
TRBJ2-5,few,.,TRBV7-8,TGTGCCAGCAGCTTGAGATTGGTCCCAAGGGAGACCCAGTACTTC,CASSLRLVPRETQYF
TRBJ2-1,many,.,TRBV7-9,TGTGCCAGCAGCCTAGAGGGGCGGGTCAAGAGGAATGAGCAGTTCTTC,CASSLEGRVKRNEQFF
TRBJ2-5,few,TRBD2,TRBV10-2,TGCGCCAGCAGTACCCTAGCGGGAGTTTCAGAGACCCAGTACTTC,CASSTLAGVSETQYF
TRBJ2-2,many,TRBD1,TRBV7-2,TGTGCCAGTAAATCCCGACAGGGGGCGGGGGAGCTGTTTTTT,CASKSRQGAGELFF
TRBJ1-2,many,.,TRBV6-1,TGTGCCAGCAGTGAAGCCTCCGGGGAGCGCGGTGGCTACACCTTC,CASSEASGERGGYTF
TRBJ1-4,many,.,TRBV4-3,TGCGCCAGCAGCCAAGATTTACGGGTAAATGATAAACTGTTTTTT,CASSQDLRVNDKLFF
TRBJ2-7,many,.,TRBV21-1,TGTGCCAGCAGCAAAGGAAGGCTCATCTACGAGCAGTACTTC,CASSKGRLIYEQYF
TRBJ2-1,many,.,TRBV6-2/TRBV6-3,TGTGCCAGCATGAAGGGGATCTCCTACAATGAGCAGTTCTTC,CASMKGISYNEQFF
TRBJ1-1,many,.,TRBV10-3,TGTGCCATCAGTGAGTCGGGGGGGAACACTGAAGCTTTCTTT,CAISESGGNTEAFF
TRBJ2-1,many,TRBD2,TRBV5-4,TGTGCCAGCAGCCCTCCTAGCGGGGGGACATTAAGGGATGAGCAGTTCTTC,CASSPPSGGTLRDEQFF
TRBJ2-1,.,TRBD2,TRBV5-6,TGTGCCAGCAGCTTTCACGGGGGGGGCTCCTACAATGAGCAGTTCTTC,CASSFHGGGSYNEQFF
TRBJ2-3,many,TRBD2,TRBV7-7,TGTGCTAGCAGCTTAGGCGCGGGAGCGGTAGATACGCAGTATTTT,CASSLGAGAVDTQYF
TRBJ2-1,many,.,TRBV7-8,TGTGCCAGCAGCTCGGTCCGGGCGGGGTACAATGAGCAGTTCTTC,CASSSVRAGYNEQFF
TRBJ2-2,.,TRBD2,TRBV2,TGTGCCAGCAGCGGACTAGCGGGGATCGGGGAGCTGTTTTTT,CASSGLAGIGELFF
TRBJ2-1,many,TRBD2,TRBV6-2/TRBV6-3,TGTGCCAGCAGCCACCAGCGGGGGGGCTTCAATGAGCAGTTCTTC,CASSHQRGGFNEQFF
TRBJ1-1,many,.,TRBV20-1,TGCAGTGCTACTGCGGACACTGAAGCTTTCTTT,CSATADTEAFF
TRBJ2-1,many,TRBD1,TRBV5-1,TGCGCCAGCAGCTTGCAGGGGGAAGGCAATGAGCAGTTCTTC,CASSLQGEGNEQFF
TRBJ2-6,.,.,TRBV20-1,TGCAGTGCGGGGAATTTATCTCCTTTAAGCGGGGCCAACGTCCTGACTTTC,CSAGNLSPLSGANVLTF
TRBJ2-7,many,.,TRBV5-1,TGCGCCAGCAGCTTCTACCAGAGTCTTTCCTCCTACGAGCAGTACTTC,CASSFYQSLSSYEQYF
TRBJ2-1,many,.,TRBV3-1,TGTGCCAGCAGCCAAGAAGTCCTCCTAGAGCAGTTCTTC,CASSQEVLLEQFF
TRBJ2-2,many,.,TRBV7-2,TGTGCCAGCAGCCCGAGGGCCAGGGGGAACACCGGGGAGCTGTTTTTT,CASSPRARGNTGELFF
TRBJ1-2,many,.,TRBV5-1,TGCGCCAGCAGCTTGGGGGGAGTAGTCAACTATGGCTACACCTTC,CASSLGGVVNYGYTF
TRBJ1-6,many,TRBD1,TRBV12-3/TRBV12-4,TGTGCCAGCAGGTCGGGGACAGGGCCCCGGTGGTATGGACCCCTCCACTTT,CASRSGTGPRWYGPLHF
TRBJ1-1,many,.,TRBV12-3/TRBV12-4,TGTGCCAGCAGTCCGTCGGACAGGAACACTGAAGCTTTCTTT,CASSPSDRNTEAFF
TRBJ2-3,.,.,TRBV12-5,TGTGCTAGTGGTTTGGTACCCAATCCCACAGATACGCAGTATTTT,CASGLVPNPTDTQYF
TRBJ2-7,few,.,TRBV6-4,TGTGCCAGCAGTGACGAGGACATCTCCGAGCAGTACTTC,CASSDEDISEQYF
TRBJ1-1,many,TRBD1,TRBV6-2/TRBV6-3,TGTGCCAGCAGTGGGACAGGCCGTCCTGAAGCTTTCTTT,CASSGTGRPEAFF
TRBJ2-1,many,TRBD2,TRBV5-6,TGTGCCAGCAGCTTGGGGACTAGCGGGAGAGAGACCTCCTACAATGAGCAGTTCTTC,CASSLGTSGRETSYNEQFF
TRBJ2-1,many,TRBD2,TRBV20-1,TGCAGTGCTAGATTGGCGGGGGGCTATAATGAGCAGTTCTTC,CSARLAGGYNEQFF
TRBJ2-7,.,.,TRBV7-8,TGTGCCAGCAGCTTATTATCCGAGCAGTACTTC,CASSLLSEQYF